This T cell receptor (beta chain) emerged from a study of cytomegalovirus exposure and HLA in healthy donors. Study as a whole: Sequencing of about 179 million T cells in an earlier analysis found around 110 million unique TCR beta sequences. About 82 million unique TCRs from HLA-typed donors were held in an early release of data.

A single count supports this clone. Antigen unknown. Findings and caveats of the study: There were some V segments, including TRBV6-2 and TRBV6-3, excluded as indistinguishable. HLA alleles showed associations with 16,951 TCR beta sequences in a later analysis, at a 0.05 false discovery rate.

Germline V gene lookup returns CDR1 MNHEY and CDR2 SMNVEV (reference sequence). The V end lost 4 bases, the J end lost 2 bases, and 6 bases lay between the germline ends. The CDR3 has 12 residues. The study ran its PCR with 60 Vbeta and 13 Jbeta primers. Repertoires were generated with immunoSEQ multiplex PCR, while TCRdb's copy carries only in-frame clones and drops some. The table lists tens of thousands of clones, about 81% of them singletons, with about 8.2% in the top ten. This TCR derives from a woman in her thirties or forties in good health and CMV-seropositive. Sequencing used PBMCs. V and J are TRBV27 and TRBJ2-7, with no clear D. Here the CDR3 reads CASSSTAYEQYF. Here the CDR3 DNA reads TGTGCCAGCAGTTCTACCGCCTACGAGCAGTACTTC.